Reported below is one T cell receptor beta chain. This clonotype was seen a few times. Its specific antigen is unknown. Nothing much larger sits one base from this clone, and base qualities are not available. The data are from a study of T cells in Graves' hyperthyroidism and ophthalmopathy (dated by TCRdb to between 2017 and 2020). Notes on the research overall: Peripheral blood was sampled at the time of initial diagnosis, prior to any treatment. Prospective prediction of ophthalmopathy was tested in an independent validation cohort consisting of 18 hyperthyroidism patients and some 15 patients who later progressed to ophthalmopathy. According to the paper, TCR Vbeta CDR3 sequencing was carried out on approximately 140 peripheral blood samples, which came from some 41 ophthalmopathy, approximately 72 hyperthyroidism and some 17 progressor patients. The roughly 94 discovery patients were randomly divided into training and test sets at a 7:3 ratio. Once sampling was done, hyperthyroidism patients were given methimazole at a starting dose of 30 mg daily, whereas ophthalmopathy patients were given high-dose intravenous methylprednisolone. Thyroid tissue and blood T-cell repertoires from several Graves' hyperthyroidism patients were also compared in the study. To identify distinguishing TCR V-J signatures, a discovery cohort of 95 to 100 patients was used, comprising 40 to 45 with Graves' ophthalmopathy and around 57 with stable Graves' hyperthyroidism.

Ophthalmopathy patients had moderately to severely active disease, with a Clinical Activity Score of 3 or more, a NOSPECS grade of 4 or more, and a disease duration of less than 3 months. The study excluded patients with uncontrolled infections, other autoimmune diseases, pregnancy or lactation. Diagnoses were established on the basis of clinical symptoms, serum thyroxine and TRAb, thyroid ultrasound, and orbital computed tomography. PBMCs were separated from roughly 9.3 ml of fresh peripheral blood using Ficoll-Paque density gradient centrifugation. Trizol reagent was used to extract total RNA, and RNA quality was then checked on an Agilent 2100 Bioanalyzer. The study at large found these results: A 13 V-J signature model separated ophthalmopathy from stable hyperthyroidism, with nearly 90% sensitivity and roughly 84% specificity in cross-validation and 80%/75% in testing. No statistical method was used to fix the sample size in advance, and group allocation was not hidden from the investigators. Most expanded thyroid clonotypes (frequency above 0.001) were also detected in blood, a finding suggesting that blood repertoires may reflect thyroid immune responses. During validation, the model predicted progression to ophthalmopathy a median of around 7 months ahead of onset, with almost 71% sensitivity and 72.22% specificity.

The TCR beta CDR3 regions were amplified from the RNA transcripts. The first round of RT-PCR for the TCR CDR3 was performed with the HTBI primer set and the Qiagen OneStep RT-PCR kit. The libraries were constructed in a second round of multiplex PCR and then size-selected and purified. The libraries were sequenced on an Illumina HiSeq2000 using paired-end 100 bp reads. The paper's processing steps were these. SOAPnuke was used to process the raw data, removing reads that contained adapters or uncalled bases, had a mean Phred below 15, or lacked an exact match to the constant primer or identifier. High-quality paired reads were merged using COPE v1.2.5, and each unique nucleotide sequence was defined as a clonotype. MiTCR v1.1 was used to align the clonotypes against IMGT TRBV, TRBD and TRBJ reference segments. The analysis was restricted to V-J combinations with a frequency above 0.0001, which together covered about 99% of the repertoires. A TCS score was defined as the ratio between F50 (clonal expansion) and ExV (chaos), using BLOSUM62-based TCRdist between CDR3 peptides within each V-J. Welch's t-statistics and random forest reduced just over 500 V-J features to about 13, which were used in a naive Bayes classifier (R e1071). TCRdb reran the public reads through fastp at Q25 and MiXCR, keeping productive beta chains. Rows with one shared CDR3 protein collapse into an entry with the most common genes and DNA. TCRdb assigned the V and J calls; the authors' analysis was not used. Within this sample are around 600,000 distinct CDR3 sequences, with about 15% of them counted one time only. The ten most abundant clones make up around 13% of the sample.

Looking up the germline V gene yields CDR1 SQVTM and CDR2 ANQGSEA. The CDR3 sequence holds 13 residues, the cysteine and phenylalanine included. Left in the record is the CDR3 DNA by itself, 39 bases read in frame from the first base. V is shortened by 3 bases, J by 4 bases, and the region joining them spans 10 bases. This receptor was identified in a woman between 45 and 60 years old with Graves' ophthalmopathy. The sequenced material came from blood. The sequence is built from TRBV29-1 and TRBJ1-5; a tentative D match to TRBD1 spans 5 bases. CDR3 reads: CSVEGGRNQPQHF. In nucleotides, the sequence is TGCAGCGTTGAGGGGGGAAGGAATCAGCCCCAGCATTTT.